Listed below are T cell receptor beta chains from one sample, sequenced in a study of blood T cell repertoires in COVID-19. Produced via immunoSEQ multiplex PCR; TCRdb's table is partial and in-frame only. The table has 95,000 to 130,000 clones, 90% seen once. Sequencing used peripheral blood. These receptors were obtained from a human donor with active COVID-19. The donor label of this sample is uncertain. Each CDR3 is given with its conserved first and last residue. The D gene is left open where the match is weak. Size values are once, few and many counts, or a class for expanded clones, and some rows have none.

v_gene,abundance,j_gene,d_gene,CDR3aa,CDR3nt
TRBV6-5,NA,TRBJ1-2,NA,CASNPRGASNYGYTF,TGTGCCAGCAATCCTAGGGGCGCCTCTAACTATGGCTACACCTTC
TRBV14,NA,TRBJ1-4,NA,CASSQDAGAGEKLFF,TGTGCCAGCAGCCAAGATGCAGGGGCTGGCGAAAAACTGTTTTTT
TRBV7-8,NA,TRBJ2-1,TRBD1,CASKTRDRYNEQFF,TGTGCCAGCAAGACCCGGGACAGATACAATGAGCAGTTCTTC
TRBV12-1,NA,TRBJ1-2,NA,CASSECRTGRGYTF,TGTGCCAGCAGCGAATGTAGGACAGGACGAGGCTACACCTTC
TRBV19,NA,TRBJ2-7,NA,CASSIGRGSYEQYF,TGTGCCAGTAGTATTGGCAGGGGATCCTACGAGCAGTACTTC
TRBV19,NA,TRBJ2-7,TRBD2,CASRYTSGGSYEQYF,TGTGCCAGTAGGTACACTAGCGGGGGCTCCTACGAGCAGTACTTC
TRBV15,NA,TRBJ1-1,NA,CATSRVVTTEAFF,TGTGCCACCAGCAGAGTAGTAACCACTGAAGCTTTCTTT
TRBV7-2,NA,TRBJ2-7,TRBD1,CASSYAGQGAYEQYF,TGTGCCAGCAGCTACGCCGGACAGGGGGCATACGAGCAGTACTTC
TRBV6-2/TRBV6-3,NA,TRBJ1-6,NA,CASSSARGGENSPLHF,TGTGCCAGCAGTTCGGCCCGAGGGGGGGAAAATTCACCCCTCCACTTT
TRBV5-4,NA,TRBJ2-2,TRBD1,CASSLPGQSNTGELFF,TGTGCCAGCAGCCTACCGGGACAGTCGAACACCGGGGAGCTGTTTTTT
TRBV13,NA,TRBJ1-2,NA,CASSLNPGQKYGYTF,TGTGCCAGCAGCTTAAATCCGGGACAAAAGTATGGCTACACCTTC
TRBV7-8,NA,TRBJ1-2,NA,CASSLMGAGGYTF,TGTGCCAGCAGCTTAATGGGAGCGGGAGGCTACACCTTC
TRBV5-1,NA,TRBJ2-3,NA,CASRGGQSADTQYF,TGCGCCAGCAGGGGCGGACAGAGCGCAGATACGCAGTATTTT
TRBV5-1,NA,TRBJ2-3,TRBD2,CASSLGLAGTDTQYF,TGCGCCAGCAGCTTGGGGCTAGCGGGCACAGATACGCAGTATTTT
TRBV3-1/TRBV3-2,once,TRBJ2-1,TRBD1,CASSRTGASYNEQFF,TGTGCCAGCAGCCGTACAGGGGCGTCCTACAATGAGCAGTTCTTC
TRBV7-2,NA,TRBJ2-2,NA,CASSLATGPGELFF,TGTGCCAGCAGCTTAGCTACAGGACCCGGGGAGCTGTTTTTT
TRBV11-1,NA,TRBJ2-7,NA,CASSHRTDTGEQYF,TGTGCCAGCAGCCACCGGACAGACACGGGTGAGCAGTACTTC
TRBV24-1,NA,TRBJ1-2,TRBD1,CATSDSTGYYGYTF,TGTGCCACCAGTGATTCGACAGGGTACTATGGCTACACCTTC
TRBV7-8,NA,TRBJ1-3,NA,CASSPSRAQGYGNTIYF,TGTGCCAGCAGCCCCAGCCGGGCCCAGGGATACGGAAACACCATATATTTT
TRBV9,NA,TRBJ1-3,NA,CASSPRGPTSGNTIYF,TGTGCCAGCAGCCCCCGCGGGCCGACCTCTGGAAACACCATATATTTT
TRBV4-3,NA,TRBJ1-6,NA,CASSQEMLERAGSPLHF,TGCGCCAGCAGCCAAGAGATGTTGGAAAGGGCGGGATCACCCCTCCACTTT
TRBV11-2,NA,TRBJ2-5,TRBD2,CASSLGGVAGGEETQYF,TGTGCCAGCAGCTTAGGCGGAGTGGCGGGGGGGGAAGAGACCCAGTACTTC
TRBV7-2,many,TRBJ1-6,NA,CASSLGGYNSPLHF,TGTGCCAGCAGCTTAGGAGGGTATAATTCACCCCTCCACTTT
TRBV2,few,TRBJ1-5,TRBD1,CASNRQGSDQPQHF,TGTGCCAGCAATCGACAGGGGTCCGATCAGCCCCAGCATTTT
TRBV5-4,NA,TRBJ2-7,NA,CASSLSGIEQYF,TGTGCCAGCAGCTTGTCGGGGATCGAGCAGTACTTC
TRBV10-3,NA,TRBJ2-7,TRBD1,CAISEPGTGVSYEQYF,TGTGCCATCAGTGAACCCGGGACAGGGGTGTCCTACGAGCAGTACTTC
TRBV2,NA,TRBJ2-3,NA,CASSPDRIPTQTNTDTQYF,TGTGCCAGCAGCCCCGATAGGATCCCAACGCAAACTAACACAGATACGCAGTATTTT
TRBV4-1,NA,TRBJ1-3,NA,CASSQDYPGNTIYF,TGCGCCAGCAGCCAAGACTACCCAGGGAACACCATATATTTT
TRBV7-6,NA,TRBJ2-2,TRBD2,CASRRTLQSGAGELFF,TGTGCCAGCAGAAGAACTTTACAAAGCGGGGCCGGGGAGCTGTTTTTT
TRBV6-5,NA,TRBJ2-7,NA,CASSYQGSEQYF,TGTGCCAGCAGTTACCAGGGGAGCGAGCAGTACTTC
TRBV7-9,NA,TRBJ2-5,TRBD2,CASSDEREGEYQETQYF,TGTGCCAGCAGCGACGAAAGGGAGGGAGAGTACCAAGAGACCCAGTACTTC
TRBV28,NA,TRBJ1-5,NA,CASRPAGVDQPQHF,TGTGCCAGCAGGCCGGCCGGGGTTGATCAGCCCCAGCATTTT
TRBV27,once,TRBJ2-6,NA,CASYFTPLGTNVLTF,TGTGCCAGCTATTTCACTCCGCTCGGGACCAACGTCCTGACTTTC
TRBV7-6,NA,TRBJ1-2,TRBD1,CASSLNRGYGYTF,TGTGCCAGCAGCTTAAACAGGGGCTATGGCTACACCTTC
TRBV5-1,NA,TRBJ1-4,NA,CASSLLSRNEKLFF,TGCGCCAGCAGCTTGTTATCCAGAAACGAAAAACTGTTTTTT
TRBV6-5,NA,TRBJ2-1,TRBD2,CATGRGSYNEQFF,TGTGCCACGGGGAGGGGCTCCTACAATGAGCAGTTCTTC
TRBV7-2,NA,TRBJ1-6,TRBD1,CASSLRQGNSPLHF,TGTGCCAGCAGCTTACGACAGGGTAATTCACCCCTCCACTTT
TRBV9,NA,TRBJ1-2,NA,CASSLGGALGYTF,TGTGCCAGCAGCCTTGGGGGGGCCTTGGGCTACACCTTC
TRBV28,NA,TRBJ1-1,NA,CASSFSGVYAFF,TGTGCCAGCAGTTTCTCAGGGGTTTACGCTTTCTTT
TRBV4-3,NA,TRBJ1-3,TRBD1,CASSQELRDRWGNTIYF,TGCGCCAGCAGCCAAGAATTAAGGGACAGGTGGGGGAACACCATATATTTT
TRBV15,NA,TRBJ2-5,NA,CATSRAGSLETQYF,TGTGCCACCAGCAGAGCAGGGTCCCTGGAGACCCAGTACTTC
TRBV18,NA,TRBJ1-2,NA,CASSPNRAATGYTF,TGTGCCAGCTCACCGAACAGGGCGGCTACTGGCTACACCTTC
TRBV5-6,NA,TRBJ1-5,NA,CASSLASGNQPQHF,TGTGCCAGCAGCTTGGCTTCAGGGAATCAGCCCCAGCATTTT
TRBV7-2,NA,TRBJ1-2,TRBD1,CASSSRTGGRANYGYTF,TGTGCCAGCAGCTCACGGACAGGGGGGAGAGCTAACTATGGCTACACCTTC
TRBV27,NA,TRBJ1-5,NA,CASSFRALGNQPQHF,TGTGCCAGCAGTTTTCGCGCCCTGGGCAATCAGCCCCAGCATTTT
TRBV6-5,NA,TRBJ1-5,TRBD1,CASRGTAGYQPQHF,TGTGCCAGCAGAGGGACAGCTGGGTATCAGCCCCAGCATTTT
TRBV9,NA,TRBJ1-2,NA,CASRGGVTAGPHPGYTF,TGTGCCAGCAGGGGAGGGGTTACAGCGGGCCCCCATCCTGGCTACACCTTC
TRBV5-5,NA,TRBJ1-1,NA,CASSLVVLDTEAFF,TGTGCCAGCAGCTTGGTAGTTTTAGACACTGAAGCTTTCTTT
TRBV29-1,once,TRBJ2-7,TRBD1,CSALTGTGHYEQYF,TGCAGCGCACTAACCGGGACAGGGCACTACGAGCAGTACTTC
TRBV28,NA,TRBJ2-3,NA,CASSSPGGSTDTQYF,TGTGCCAGCAGTTCCCCGGGGGGCTCCACAGATACGCAGTATTTT
TRBV7-6,NA,TRBJ2-3,TRBD2,CASGRLAGGRDTQYF,TGTGCCAGCGGGAGACTAGCGGGGGGGCGGGATACGCAGTATTTT
TRBV4-3,NA,TRBJ2-7,NA,CASSQSTTGKEEQYF,TGCGCCAGCAGCCAATCAACTACAGGGAAAGAAGAGCAGTACTTC
TRBV7-9,NA,TRBJ2-7,TRBD1,CASSIRTGEQYF,TGTGCCAGCAGCATTAGGACAGGAGAGCAGTACTTC
TRBV5-1,NA,TRBJ2-3,TRBD2,CASSLYRTSGSTDTQYF,TGCGCCAGCAGCTTGTATAGGACTAGCGGGAGCACAGATACGCAGTATTTT
TRBV11-2,NA,TRBJ2-5,TRBD2,CASSSGVGGQETQYF,TGTGCCAGCAGCTCCGGAGTGGGGGGGCAAGAGACCCAGTACTTC
TRBV19,NA,TRBJ2-7,TRBD2,CASSILGGSYSYEQYF,TGTGCCAGTAGTATCCTCGGGGGGTCTTACTCCTACGAGCAGTACTTC
TRBV18,NA,TRBJ1-5,TRBD1,CASSPQGALGQPQHF,TGTGCCAGCTCACCGCAGGGGGCATTGGGTCAGCCCCAGCATTTT
TRBV4-3,NA,TRBJ2-3,TRBD1,CASSQEGGVTDTQYF,TGCGCCAGCAGCCAAGAAGGGGGCGTCACAGATACGCAGTATTTT
TRBV2,NA,TRBJ1-6,TRBD1,CASSERTGKDSPLHF,TGTGCCAGCAGTGAGAGGACAGGGAAGGATTCACCCCTCCACTTT
TRBV27,NA,TRBJ2-1,NA,CASSLVEGAYNEQFF,TGTGCCAGCAGTTTGGTGGAGGGGGCATACAATGAGCAGTTCTTC